This T cell receptor beta chain was identified in a study of OX40 agonist ivuxolimab in advanced cancers. Looking at the study overall: Hepatocellular carcinoma, melanoma, renal cell or head and neck cancer was diagnosed in the dose-escalation patients.

Regarding the study as a whole: At doses 0.1 to 3.0 mg/kg, CD4+ and CD8+ clones expanded. Not determined was the antigen specificity of the expanded peripheral T cells.

This table comes from immunoSEQ multiplex PCR, and its TCRdb copy is limited to in-frame clones, with some not included. The sample lists tens of thousands of clones; 85% to 90% were seen once. Concerning this clone: Its antigen remains unidentified. Other DNA sequences in this specimen translate into the identical CDR3.

It was autoimmune disease history or systemic immunosuppression that excluded patients. The CDR3 totals 13 residues. Germline CDR1 and CDR2: MNHEY and SMNVEV (reference sequence). V lost 3 bases to trimming and J lost 1 base, with 6 bases between them. The starting material was CD4+ or CD8+ T cells sorted from blood, obtained in a trial of the OX40 agonist ivuxolimab. The chain combines TRBV27 with TRBJ1-1; D gene ambiguous. This receptor was obtained from an adult with an advanced solid tumor such as melanoma, head and neck, liver or kidney cancer. The DNA for the CDR3 is TGTGCCAGCAGTTTGGGCGGGAACACTGAAGCTTTCTTT. Protein product: CASSLGGNTEAFF.